This T cell receptor beta chain was retrieved from a study of T cells in Graves' hyperthyroidism and ophthalmopathy. Regions amplified from RNA transcripts were the TCR beta CDR3 regions. The HTBI primer set drove a first-round RT-PCR of the TCR CDR3. TCRdb reprocessed the multiplex PCR reads with MiXCR, giving one entry per CDR3 protein. The sample has nearly 750,000 distinct CDR3 sequences; roughly a third are singletons. There are many counts of this clonotype. This CDR3 region has 16 residues. J lost 2 bases, V lost 0 bases, and 7 bases had no gene match. CDR1 is SGDLS and CDR2 is YYNGEE in the germline V gene.

Sequenced material: blood. V is TRBV9 and J is TRBJ2-7; 8 nucleotides align to TRBD1. This receptor was obtained from a woman between 40 and 50 years old with Graves' hyperthyroidism. CDR3 nucleotides: TGTGCCAGCAGCGTAGGTGGGACAGGCCTGGCCTACGAGCAGTACTTC. Amino acids: CASSVGGTGLAYEQYF.